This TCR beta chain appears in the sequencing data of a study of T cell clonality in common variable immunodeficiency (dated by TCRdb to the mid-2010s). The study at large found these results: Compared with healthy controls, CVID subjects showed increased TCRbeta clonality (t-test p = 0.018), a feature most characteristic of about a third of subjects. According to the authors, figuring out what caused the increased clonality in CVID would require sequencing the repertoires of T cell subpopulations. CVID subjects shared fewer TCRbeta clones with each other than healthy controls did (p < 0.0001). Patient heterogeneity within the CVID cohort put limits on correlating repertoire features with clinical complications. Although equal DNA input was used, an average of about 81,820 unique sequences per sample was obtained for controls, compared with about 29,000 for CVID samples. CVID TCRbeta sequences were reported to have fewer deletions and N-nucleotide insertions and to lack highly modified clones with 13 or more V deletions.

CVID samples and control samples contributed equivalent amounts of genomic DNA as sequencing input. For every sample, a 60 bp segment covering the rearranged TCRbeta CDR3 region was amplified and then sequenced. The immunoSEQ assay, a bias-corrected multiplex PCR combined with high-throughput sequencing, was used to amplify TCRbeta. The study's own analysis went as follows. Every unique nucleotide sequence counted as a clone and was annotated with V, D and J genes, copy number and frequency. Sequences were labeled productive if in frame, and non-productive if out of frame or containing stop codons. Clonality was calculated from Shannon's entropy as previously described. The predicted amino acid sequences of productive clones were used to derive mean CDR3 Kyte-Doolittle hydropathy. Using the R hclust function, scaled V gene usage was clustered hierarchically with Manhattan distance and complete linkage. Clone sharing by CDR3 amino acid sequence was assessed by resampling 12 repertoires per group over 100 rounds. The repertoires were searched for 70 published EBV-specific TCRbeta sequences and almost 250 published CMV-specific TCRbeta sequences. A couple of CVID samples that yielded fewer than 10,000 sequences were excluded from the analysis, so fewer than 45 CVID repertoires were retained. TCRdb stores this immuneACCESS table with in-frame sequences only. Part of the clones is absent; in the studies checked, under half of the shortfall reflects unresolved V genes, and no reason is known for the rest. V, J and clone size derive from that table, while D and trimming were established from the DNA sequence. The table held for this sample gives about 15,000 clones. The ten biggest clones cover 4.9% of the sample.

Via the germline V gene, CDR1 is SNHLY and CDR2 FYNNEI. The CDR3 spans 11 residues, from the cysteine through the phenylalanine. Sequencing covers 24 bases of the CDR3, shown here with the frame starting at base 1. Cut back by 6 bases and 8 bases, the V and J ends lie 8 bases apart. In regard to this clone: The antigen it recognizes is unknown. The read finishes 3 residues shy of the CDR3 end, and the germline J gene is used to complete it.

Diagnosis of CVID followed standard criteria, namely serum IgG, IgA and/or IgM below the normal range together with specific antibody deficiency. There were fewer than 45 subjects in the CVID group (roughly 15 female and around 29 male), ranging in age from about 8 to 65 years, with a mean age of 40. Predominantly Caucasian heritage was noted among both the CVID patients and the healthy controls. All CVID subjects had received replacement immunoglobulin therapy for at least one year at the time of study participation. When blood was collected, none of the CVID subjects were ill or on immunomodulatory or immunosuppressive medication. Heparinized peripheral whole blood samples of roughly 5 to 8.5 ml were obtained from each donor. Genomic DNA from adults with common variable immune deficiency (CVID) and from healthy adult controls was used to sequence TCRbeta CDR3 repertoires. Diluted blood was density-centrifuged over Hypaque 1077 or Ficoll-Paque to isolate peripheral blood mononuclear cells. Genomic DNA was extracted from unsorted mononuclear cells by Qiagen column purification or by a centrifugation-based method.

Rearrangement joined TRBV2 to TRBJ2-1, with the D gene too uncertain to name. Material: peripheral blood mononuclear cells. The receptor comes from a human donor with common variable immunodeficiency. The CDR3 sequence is CASRYSDEQFF. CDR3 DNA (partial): TGTGCCAGCAGGTACAGTGATGAG. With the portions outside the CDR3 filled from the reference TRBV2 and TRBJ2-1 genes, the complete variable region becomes EPEVTQTPSHQVTQMGQEVILRCVPISNHLYFYWYRQILGQKVEFLVSFYNNEISEKSEIFDDQFSVERPDGSNFTLKIRSTKLEDSAMYFCASRYSDEQFFGPGTRLTVL.